This note documents a single TCR beta chain sequence. Researchers ran the PCR with 60 Vbeta and 13 Jbeta primers. Only in-frame clones appear in the TCRdb table, and some are missing; sequencing was by immunoSEQ multiplex PCR. The sample has about 110,000 clones; roughly 80% are singletons. The source of the sample is a study of cytomegalovirus exposure and HLA in healthy donors. The germline V gene has CDR1 GTSNPN and CDR2 SVGIG (reference sequence). Trimming took 8 bases from V and 6 from J, leaving 16 bases between them. This CDR3 contains 13 residues. This clonotype was obtained from a man younger than 40 in good health and CMV-seropositive. Sequenced material: PBMCs. The chain carries TRBV30 and TRBJ1-4, with D perhaps TRBD1 (6 bases). CDR3 residues: CALNRDQDEKLFF. Here the CDR3 DNA reads TGTGCCCTCAACAGGGATCAGGATGAAAAACTGTTTTTT.